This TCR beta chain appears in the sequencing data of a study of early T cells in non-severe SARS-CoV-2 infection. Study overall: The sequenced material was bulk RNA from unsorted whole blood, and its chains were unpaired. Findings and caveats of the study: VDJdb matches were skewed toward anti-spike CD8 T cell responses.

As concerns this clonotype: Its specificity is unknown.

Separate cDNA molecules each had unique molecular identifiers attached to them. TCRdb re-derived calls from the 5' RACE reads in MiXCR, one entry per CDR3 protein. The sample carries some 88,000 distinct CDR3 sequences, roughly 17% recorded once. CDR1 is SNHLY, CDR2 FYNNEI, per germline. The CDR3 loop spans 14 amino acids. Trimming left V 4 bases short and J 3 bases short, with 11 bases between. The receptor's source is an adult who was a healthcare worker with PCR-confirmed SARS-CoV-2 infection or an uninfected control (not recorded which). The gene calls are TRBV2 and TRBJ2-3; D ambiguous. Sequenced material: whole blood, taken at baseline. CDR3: CASSARTGTDTQYF. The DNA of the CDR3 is TGTGCCAGCAGTGCTCGGACGGGTACAGATACGCAGTATTTT.